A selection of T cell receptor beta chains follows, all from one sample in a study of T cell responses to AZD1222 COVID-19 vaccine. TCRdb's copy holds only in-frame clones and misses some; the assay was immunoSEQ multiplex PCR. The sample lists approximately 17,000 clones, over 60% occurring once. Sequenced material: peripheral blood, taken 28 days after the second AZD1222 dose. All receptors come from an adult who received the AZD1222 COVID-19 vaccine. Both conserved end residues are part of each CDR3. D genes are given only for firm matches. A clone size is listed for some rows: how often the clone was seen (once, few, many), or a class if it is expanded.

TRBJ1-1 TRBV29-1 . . TGCAGCGTTGAAGATCAGCTTAACACTGAAGCTTTCTTT CSVEDQLNTEAFF
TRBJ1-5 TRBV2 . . TGTGCCAGCATTACGAGAAACGGCAATCAGCCCCAGCATTTT CASITRNGNQPQHF
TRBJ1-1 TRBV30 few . TGTGCCTGGGGGGGGCTCACTGAAGCTTTCTTT CAWGGLTEAFF
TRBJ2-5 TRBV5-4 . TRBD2 TGTGCCAGCAGCTTGTTTCCCAGCGGGGCCGCCGGGGAGACCCAGTACTTC CASSLFPSGAAGETQYF
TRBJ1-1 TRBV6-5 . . TGTGCCAGCAGCCCCCGGGAGGGAACTGAAGCTTTCTTT CASSPREGTEAFF
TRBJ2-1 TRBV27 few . TGTGCCAGCAGTCCCCGCTCTGGCGCGAATGAGCAGTTCTTC CASSPRSGANEQFF
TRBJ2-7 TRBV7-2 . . TGTGCCAGCAGCCGGGGCCCCGGCTACGAGCAGTACTTC CASSRGPGYEQYF
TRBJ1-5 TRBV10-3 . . TGTGCCATTCGGACAGATGGTCAGCCCCAGCATTTT CAIRTDGQPQHF
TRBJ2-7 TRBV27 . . TGTGCCAGCAGTCCCCTCTCCGGAAACTACGAGCAGTACTTC CASSPLSGNYEQYF
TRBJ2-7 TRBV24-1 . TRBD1 TGTGCCACCAGTGATCCGGGACAGGGAGGATACGAGCAGTACTTC CATSDPGQGGYEQYF
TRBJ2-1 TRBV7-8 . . TGTGCCAGCAGCTTAGGGGGATCCATTAACAATGAGCAGTTCTTC CASSLGGSINNEQFF
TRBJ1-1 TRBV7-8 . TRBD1 TGTGCCAGCAGCCCGCCTACAGGGGGCCCTGAAGCTTTCTTT CASSPPTGGPEAFF
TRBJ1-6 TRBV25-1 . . TGTGCCAGCAGTGTCCAGGGCAACTTTTCACCCCTCCACTTT CASSVQGNFSPLHF
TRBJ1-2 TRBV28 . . TGTGCCAGCAGTTTGGGGGCTGGGGTATATGGCTACACCTTC CASSLGAGVYGYTF
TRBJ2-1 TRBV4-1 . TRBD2 TGCGCCAGCAGCCAAGCGGCTAGCGGGGGTGGCTACTCCTACAATGAGCAGTTCTTC CASSQAASGGGYSYNEQFF
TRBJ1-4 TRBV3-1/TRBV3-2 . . TGTGCCAGCAGTCCGGACACGGGCATTGAAAAACTGTTTTTT CASSPDTGIEKLFF
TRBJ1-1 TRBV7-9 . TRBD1 TGTGCCAGCAGCGGCACCGGGACAGGGCTTACGACGGGACCTGAAGCTTTCTTT CASSGTGTGLTTGPEAFF
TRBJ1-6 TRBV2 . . TGTGCCAGCAGTGAAGGCCGGTTTAATAATTCACCCCTCCACTTT CASSEGRFNNSPLHF
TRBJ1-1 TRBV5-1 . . TGCGCCAGCAGCCGCTCACAGGGAGTGAACACTGAAGCTTTCTTT CASSRSQGVNTEAFF
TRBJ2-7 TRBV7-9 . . TGTGCCAGCAGCTCCAGATACTCCTACGAGCAGTACTTC CASSSRYSYEQYF
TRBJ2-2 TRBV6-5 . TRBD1 TGTGCCAGCAGTTACTCGACAGGGACCACCGGGGAGCTGTTTTTT CASSYSTGTTGELFF
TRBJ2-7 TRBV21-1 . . TGTGCCAGCAGCCCCCAGATTAACGAGCAGTACTTC CASSPQINEQYF
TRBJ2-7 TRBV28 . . TGTGCCAGCAGCATCCTCCTGGCAGAGCAGTACTTC CASSILLAEQYF
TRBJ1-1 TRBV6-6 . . TGTGCCAGCAGTTACCGGGAACAGGCTGAAGCTTTCTTT CASSYREQAEAFF
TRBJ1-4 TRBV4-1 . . TGCGCCAGCAGCCAAGTTCGGGGACCTAATGAAAAACTGTTTTTT CASSQVRGPNEKLFF
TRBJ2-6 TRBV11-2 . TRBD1 TGTGCCAGCAGCTTAGGGGGTAGGGGGCGCACTGGGGCCAACGTCCTGACTTTC CASSLGGRGRTGANVLTF
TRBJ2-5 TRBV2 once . TGTGCCAGCAGTTCCAGGGGGACCCAGTACTTC CASSSRGTQYF
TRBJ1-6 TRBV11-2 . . TGTGCCAGCAGCCCCGGAAGGGATCCCTCCCTCGGCTATAATTCACCCCTCCACTTT CASSPGRDPSLGYNSPLHF
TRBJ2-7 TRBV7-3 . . TGTGCCAGCAGCTTAGCAGGGGCCGCCCAGGAGCAGTACTTC CASSLAGAAQEQYF
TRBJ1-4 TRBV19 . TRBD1 TGTGCCAGTAGCCCGATCGACAGGGGTGTTGAAAAACTGTTTTTT CASSPIDRGVEKLFF
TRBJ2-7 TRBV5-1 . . TGCGCCAGCAGGTTCAGAAGTACCTACGAGCAGTACTTC CASRFRSTYEQYF
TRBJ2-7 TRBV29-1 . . TGCAGCGTTCGCCAGGGGGGAGCCCCCGAGCAGTACTTC CSVRQGGAPEQYF
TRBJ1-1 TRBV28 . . TGTGCCTGTCGTCCGGCCGGCATCGGCACTGAAGCTTTCTTT CACRPAGIGTEAFF
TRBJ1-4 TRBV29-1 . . TGCAGTGGGGGCAGTCTTGAAAAACTGTTTTTT CSGGSLEKLFF
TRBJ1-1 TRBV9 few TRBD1 TGTGCCAGCAGCGGTCCGGGACAGGGGGCATCTGAAGCTTTCTTT CASSGPGQGASEAFF
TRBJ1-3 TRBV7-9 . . TGTGCCAGCAGCTCTCCCCCCTCGGCAGGCGGAAACACCATATATTTT CASSSPPSAGGNTIYF
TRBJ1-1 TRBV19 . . TGTGCCAGTAGTACCCCCGACAGTTTGAACACTGAAGCTTTCTTT CASSTPDSLNTEAFF
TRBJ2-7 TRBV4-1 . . TGCGCCAGCAGCCAAGAGTACAGGGCCTACGAGCAGTACTTC CASSQEYRAYEQYF
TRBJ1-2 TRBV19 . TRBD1 TGTGCCAGTACCACCCGGGACAGGGTGGGTGGCTACACCTTC CASTTRDRVGGYTF
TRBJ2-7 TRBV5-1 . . TGCGCCAGCAGCTCGACTCCAGATAGCTCCTACGAGCAGTACTTC CASSSTPDSSYEQYF
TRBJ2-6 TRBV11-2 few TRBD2 TGTGCCAGCAGCCCTATGGGGGGGAAGGGCGCTGGGGCCAACGTCCTGACTTTC CASSPMGGKGAGANVLTF
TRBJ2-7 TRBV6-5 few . TGTGCCAGGATGACCGCAGGGATAGAGCAGTACTTC CARMTAGIEQYF
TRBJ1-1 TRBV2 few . TGTGCCAGCATAGATAACAGGAACACTGAAGCTTTCTTT CASIDNRNTEAFF
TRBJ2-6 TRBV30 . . TGTGCCTGGACCTCCTCTGGGGCCAACGTCCTGACTTTC CAWTSSGANVLTF
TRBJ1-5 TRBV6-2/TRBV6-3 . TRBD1 TGTGCCAGCAGTTACACCTCAATGGGACAGGGACTACATAGCAATCAGCCCCAGCATTTT CASSYTSMGQGLHSNQPQHF
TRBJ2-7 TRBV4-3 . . TGCGCCAGCAGCATAACGTTCATGGCCTACGAGCAGTACTTC CASSITFMAYEQYF
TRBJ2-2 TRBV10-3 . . TGTGCCATCAGTGAGTCGAGTCTAAGGTCCTCGAACACCGGGGAGCTGTTTTTT CAISESSLRSSNTGELFF
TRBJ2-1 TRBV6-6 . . TGTGCCTCAGGGACTGTAAGCTCCTACAATGAGCAGTTCTTC CASGTVSSYNEQFF
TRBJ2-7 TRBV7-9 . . TGTGCCAGCAGCCACAGTGAACTTAGGGTATACGAGCAGTACTTC CASSHSELRVYEQYF
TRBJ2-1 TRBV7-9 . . TGTGCCAGCAGCTACAAAAAGGGACAAAACTCCTACAATGAGCAGTTCTTC CASSYKKGQNSYNEQFF
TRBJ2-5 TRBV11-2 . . TGTGCCAGCAGCCTATCGCGTGTACAGTACTTC CASSLSRVQYF
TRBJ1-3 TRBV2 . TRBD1 TGTGCCAGCAGTGGGACAGGTATCTCTGGAAACACCATATATTTT CASSGTGISGNTIYF
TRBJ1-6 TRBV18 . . TGTGCCAGCTCACCACTTGGATTTTATAATTCACCCCTCCACTTT CASSPLGFYNSPLHF
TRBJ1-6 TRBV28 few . TGTGCCAGCACCCCTGGGGGTCAGAATTCACCCCTCCACTTT CASTPGGQNSPLHF
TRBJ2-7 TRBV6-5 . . TGTGCCAGCAGCCCCGACGGAGCGGTCCCCTTCGAGCAGTACTTC CASSPDGAVPFEQYF
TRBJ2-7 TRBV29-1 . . TGCAGCGTTGAAACCACAGGGTCTTCCTACGAGCAGTACTTC CSVETTGSSYEQYF
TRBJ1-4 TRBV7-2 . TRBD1 TGTGCCAGCAGCTTAAATCCGGGGACAGGGGGCTCTAATGAAAAACTGTTTTTT CASSLNPGTGGSNEKLFF